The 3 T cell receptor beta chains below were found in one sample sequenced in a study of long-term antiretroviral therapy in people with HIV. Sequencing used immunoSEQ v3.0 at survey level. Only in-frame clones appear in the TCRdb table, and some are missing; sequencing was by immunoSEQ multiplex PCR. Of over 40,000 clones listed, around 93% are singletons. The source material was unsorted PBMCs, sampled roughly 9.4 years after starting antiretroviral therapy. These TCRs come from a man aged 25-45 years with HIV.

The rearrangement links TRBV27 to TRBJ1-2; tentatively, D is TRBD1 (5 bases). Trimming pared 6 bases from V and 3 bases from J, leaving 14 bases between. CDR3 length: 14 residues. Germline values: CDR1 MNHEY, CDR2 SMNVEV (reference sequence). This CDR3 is CASRPFDSHYGYTF. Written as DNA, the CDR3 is TGTGCCAGCAGACCCTTTGACAGTCACTATGGCTACACCTTC.

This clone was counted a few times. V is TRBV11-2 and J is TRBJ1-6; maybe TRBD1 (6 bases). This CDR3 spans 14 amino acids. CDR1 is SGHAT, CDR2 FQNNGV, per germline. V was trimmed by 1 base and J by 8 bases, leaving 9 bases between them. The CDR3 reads CASSLARGDSPLHF. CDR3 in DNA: TGTGCCAGCAGCTTAGCCAGGGGTGATTCACCCCTCCACTTT.

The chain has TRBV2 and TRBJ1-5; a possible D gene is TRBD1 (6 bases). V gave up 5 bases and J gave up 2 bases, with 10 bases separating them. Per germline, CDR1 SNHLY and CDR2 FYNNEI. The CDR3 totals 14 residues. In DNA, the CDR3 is TGTGCCAGCAGTAGCAGGGGTGGCAATCAGCCCCAGCATTTT. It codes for CASSSRGGNQPQHF.